A single sample gave rise to the 8 T cell receptor beta chains below, sequenced in a study of cytomegalovirus exposure and HLA in healthy donors. TCRdb's copy holds only in-frame clones and misses some; the assay was immunoSEQ multiplex PCR. The data show 250,000 to 350,000 clones, roughly 90% seen once. Sequencing input: PBMCs. Source of these receptors: a woman aged 18-29 years in good health and CMV-seronegative.

The V gene is TRBV6-5, the J gene TRBJ2-1; 8 bases line up with TRBD1. V lost 0 bases, J lost 3 bases, and 4 bases stayed unmatched. Germline CDR1 MNHEY, CDR2 SVGAGI. The CDR3 consists of 16 residues. DNA of the CDR3: TGTGCCAGCAGTTACTCTTCGGACAGGGTCTACAATGAGCAGTTCTTC. Translated, it gives CASSYSSDRVYNEQFF.

This chain joins TRBV6-5 and TRBJ2-5; D might be TRBD2 (5 bases). Trimming shortened V by 2 bases and J by 7 bases, and 14 bases separated the two germline ends. The CDR3 totals 14 residues. Looked up from germline, CDR1 is MNHEY and CDR2 is SVGAGI. The CDR3 DNA sequence: TGTGCCAGCAGTTACGATGAGGGCTCTGGGACCCAGTACTTC. Its translation is CASSYDEGSGTQYF.

The rearrangement joins TRBV2 to TRBJ1-3; D ambiguous. The CDR3 consists of 15 residues. Germline-derived CDR1 and CDR2 are SNHLY and FYNNEI. V was shortened by 6 bases and J by 3 bases, with 15 bases between the two germline ends. The CDR3 nucleotides read TGTGCCAGCAGGACTGACCGGCGCGGTGGAAACACCATATATTTT. The encoded protein is CASRTDRRGGNTIYF.

This sequence joins TRBV6-5 and TRBJ2-5, with 9 bases identical to TRBD2. The trim removed 8 bases at V and 2 bases at J, leaving 9 bases unmatched. Germline CDR1 MNHEY, CDR2 SVGAGI. CDR3 size: 15 residues. CDR3: CASEGGLAGQETQYF. The CDR3 DNA reads as TGTGCCAGCGAGGGAGGCCTAGCGGGACAAGAGACCCAGTACTTC.

The genes are TRBV7-3 and TRBJ2-2, with D maybe TRBD2 (5 bases). The V and J ends lost 1 base and 8 bases respectively, with 5 bases between them. This CDR3 has 12 amino acids. Germline assignment: CDR1 SGHTA and CDR2 FQGTGA. CDR3 nucleotides: TGTGCCAGCAGCTTAAGGAGGGGGGAGCTGTTTTTT. It yields the protein CASSLRRGELFF.

CDR3 amino acids: CASSSHPTGDHEQYF. The CDR3 region has the DNA TGTGCCAGCAGTTCTCATCCAACAGGGGACCACGAGCAGTACTTC. This chain links TRBV5-6 with TRBJ2-7; the match to TRBD1 covers 7 bases. V trimming: 5 bases; J trimming: 5 bases; junction bases outside the gene matches: 13. CDR1 and CDR2 from the germline V gene are SGHDT and YYEEEE. CDR3 length equals 15 residues.

This sequence joins TRBV2 and TRBJ2-1; the match to TRBD2 covers 11 bases. Trimming at V came to 3 bases and at J to 4 bases, leaving 2 bases not matched to a gene. CDR3 length: 15 amino acids. Germline CDR1 reads SNHLY; CDR2 reads FYNNEI. For the CDR3, the DNA is TGTGCCAGCAGTGACGGGACTAGCGGTTACAATGAGCAGTTCTTC. This encodes CASSDGTSGYNEQFF.

The table lists this clone with a few counts. The chain recombines TRBV7-6 with TRBJ2-2; tentative D call: TRBD2 (6 bases). Trimming took 5 bases from V and 5 from J, leaving 15 bases between them. In germline, CDR1 is SGHVS, CDR2 FNYEAQ. The CDR3 has 15 amino acids. This CDR3 reads CASSTSGFSTGELFF. CDR3 DNA sequence: TGTGCCAGCAGCACGAGCGGGTTTTCTACCGGGGAGCTGTTTTTT.